What follows are 20 T cell receptor beta chains derived from one specimen sequenced in a study of CD8 T cell repertoires and HIV-1 epitope variants. These receptors are not linked to any known antigen. TCRdb's table, derived via immunoSEQ multiplex PCR, lists solely in-frame clones and lacks some. The repertoire holds more than 1,500 clones, 69% seen once, with roughly 44% in the top ten. Sequencing was carried out using cultured CD8+ T cells derived from PBMCs. The receptors originated from a male donor with HIV.

The rearrangement links TRBV5-4 to TRBJ2-5; 8 nucleotides match TRBD2. The CDR3 length is 17 residues. Per germline, CDR1 SGHNT and CDR2 YYREEE (reference sequence). V lost 0 bases to trimming and J lost 0 bases; unmatched junction nucleotides: 7. The CDR3 DNA reads as TGTGCCAGCAGCTTGGGAGCGGGGGCCTTCCACCAAGAGACCCAGTACTTC. Protein sequence: CASSLGAGAFHQETQYF.

This clone showed up just once. The gene calls are TRBV28 and TRBJ2-5; TRBD1 aligns across 7 bases. Germline CDR1 is MDHEN and CDR2 is SYDVKM. This CDR3 has 15 residues. Trimming cost V 6 bases and J 1 base; bases outside gene matches: 8. The CDR3 sequence: CASRPTGKRQETQYF. CDR3 bases: TGTGCCAGCAGACCGACAGGGAAGCGCCAAGAGACCCAGTACTTC.

In DNA form, the CDR3 reads TGTGCCAGCAGCGTATGGCGGGGCCAAAACACCGGGGAGCTGTTTTTT. Translation: CASSVWRGQNTGELFF. The rearrangement uses TRBV9 and TRBJ2-2, with D perhaps matching TRBD2 (6 bases). The CDR3 is 16 residues long. V was shortened by 1 base and J by 2 bases, with 12 bases between the two germline ends. From germline, CDR1 is SGDLS and CDR2 YYNGEE.

This clone has just a few counts. The chain has TRBV6-1 and TRBJ2-3; 13 bases map to TRBD2. Germline V gene sequence: CDR1 MNHNS, CDR2 SASEGT. This CDR3 comprises 15 residues. Unmatched junction bases numbered 1, after V lost 3 bases and J lost 4 bases. The CDR3 is CASSETSGRPDTQYF. DNA for the CDR3: TGTGCCAGCAGTGAGACTAGCGGGAGGCCAGATACGCAGTATTTT.

The chain recombines TRBV9 with TRBJ2-3; 7 nucleotides align to TRBD1. V lost 3 bases to trimming and J lost 2 bases; unmatched junction nucleotides: 12. Germline V lookup: CDR1 SGDLS, CDR2 YYNGEE. This CDR3 contains 17 residues. CDR3 residues: CASSAIQGPPFTDTQYF. The CDR3 DNA follows: TGTGCCAGCAGCGCCATACAGGGGCCTCCCTTCACAGATACGCAGTATTTT.

The CDR3 sequence: CASSQGGSETQYF. CDR3 bases: TGCGCCAGCAGCCAAGGGGGGTCAGAGACCCAGTACTTC. The V call is TRBV4-1, the J call TRBJ2-5; D assignment may be TRBD1 or TRBD2 (5 bases each). Germline V gene lookup returns CDR1 MGHRA and CDR2 YSYEKL. The CDR3 is made up of 13 amino acids. V was shortened by 1 base and J by 4 bases, with 7 bases between the two germline ends.

This clone was observed once. This chain joins TRBV9 and TRBJ2-3; tentatively, D is TRBD1 (6 bases). The CDR3 loop spans 18 amino acids. The V gene's germline CDR1 is SGDLS and CDR2 YYNGEE. Trimming shortened V by 4 bases and J by 4 bases, and 25 bases separated the two germline ends. The CDR3 sequence: CASSMPGPGQISADTQYF. The CDR3 coding sequence is TGTGCCAGCAGCATGCCCGGTCCCGGACAGATATCTGCAGATACGCAGTATTTT. Full variable domain (outside the CDR3, taken from reference TRBV9 and TRBJ2-3): DSGVTQTPKHLITATGQRVTLRCSPRSGDLSVYWYQQSLDQGLQFLIQYYNGEERAKGNILERFSAQQFPDLHSELNLSSLELGDSALYFCASSMPGPGQISADTQYFGPGTRLTVL.

The chain carries TRBV27 and TRBJ2-5; 11 bases match TRBD2. Germline V gene sequence: CDR1 MNHEY, CDR2 SMNVEV (reference sequence). The CDR3 is 17 residues long. The junction had 12 bases not matched to a gene; V was cut back by 4 bases and J by 5 bases. The CDR3 DNA follows: TGTGCCAGCAGTTCCCGACTAGCGGGGACGAAGCTGGAGACCCAGTACTTC. Translated, it gives CASSSRLAGTKLETQYF.

This clone was counted only a few times. The CDR3 DNA follows: TGTGCCAGCAGCCCGGGGACGCGAGAGACCCAGTACTTC. Protein product: CASSPGTRETQYF. V is TRBV7-8 and J is TRBJ2-5, with D perhaps given as TRBD1 or TRBD2 (5 bases each). The CDR3 spans 13 residues. The germline V gene has CDR1 SGHVS and CDR2 FQNEAQ. Between the trimmed V and J ends, which lost 5 bases and 4 bases, there was a span of 11 bases.

A few counts support this clone. The chain employs TRBV13 and TRBJ1-6; D gene unclear. Trimming left V 3 bases short and J 16 bases short, with 16 bases between. The CDR3 has 13 residues. The germline CDR1 and CDR2 sequences are PRHDT and FYEKMQ (reference sequence). The DNA of the CDR3 is TGTGCCAGCAGCTTTAGTACCCCAGGACCACTCCACTTT. Its translation: CASSFSTPGPLHF. The entire variable domain, with the rest obtained from reference TRBV13 and TRBJ1-6, is as follows: AAGVIQSPRHLIKEKRETATLKCYPIPRHDTVYWYQQGPGQDPQFLISFYEKMQSDKGSIPDRFSAQQFSDYHSELNMSSLELGDSALYFCASSFSTPGPLHFGNGTRLTVT.

Comment on this clone: The germline gene is not matched at one end of the junction; a read error may be the cause. This chain uses TRBV7-8 with TRBJ2-3, with D hard to call. CDR3 length equals 13 residues. Germline CDR1 reads SGHVS; CDR2 reads FQNEAQ. This CDR3 reads CASSTIGTDTQYF. The CDR3 coding sequence is TGTGCCAGCAGCACCATTGGCACGGATACGCAGTATTTT.

This chain connects TRBV28 to TRBJ2-5; the match to TRBD1 covers 10 bases. CDR1 and CDR2 (germline): MDHEN, SYDVKM. The CDR3 consists of 14 residues. V was pared by 4 bases and J by 5 bases, with 4 bases of the junction left unmatched. CDR3 residues: CASSSDRGEETQYF. DNA for the CDR3: TGTGCCAGCAGTTCGGACAGGGGGGAGGAGACCCAGTACTTC.

The rearrangement uses TRBV19 and TRBJ1-5; D uncertain. V was clipped by 3 bases and J by 6 bases, with 15 bases between them. CDR3 length: 15 residues. Germline V CDR1 and CDR2: LNHDA, SQIVND (reference sequence). CDR3 sequence (DNA): TGTGCCAGTAGTATTGGGAACTCCGCCGGTCAGCCCCAGCATTTT. Translated: CASSIGNSAGQPQHF. The full variable domain, completed using reference TRBV19 and TRBJ1-5, is DGGITQSPKYLFRKEGQNVTLSCEQNLNHDAMYWYRQDPGQGLRLIYYSQIVNDFQKGDIAEGYSVSREKKESFPLTVTSAQKNPTAFYLCASSIGNSAGQPQHFGDGTRLSIL.

The genes are TRBV11-1 and TRBJ2-1; D possibly corresponds to TRBD1 (6 bases). The CDR3 covers 15 residues. Per germline, CDR1 SGHAT and CDR2 FQDESV (reference sequence). Trimming removed 0 bases from V and 3 bases from J, with 9 bases in between. For the CDR3, the DNA is TGTGCCAGCAGCTTAGCCGGACAGAGCTACAATGAGCAGTTCTTC. Translation: CASSLAGQSYNEQFF.

The chain links TRBV5-1 to TRBJ1-1; D ambiguous. The germline V and J ends were trimmed by 4 bases and 1 base, with 14 bases remaining between them. The CDR3 covers 15 residues. CDR1 and CDR2 from the germline V gene are SGHRS and YFSETQ. CDR3 in DNA: TGCGCCAGCAGCATCGACCGAAGTGGGAACACTGAAGCTTTCTTT. Translated, it gives CASSIDRSGNTEAFF. Supplemented by reference TRBV5-1 and TRBJ1-1, the full variable domain reads KAGVTQTPRYLIKTRGQQVTLSCSPISGHRSVSWYQQTPGQGLQFLFEYFSETQRNKGNFPGRFSGRQFSNSRSEMNVSTLELGDSALYLCASSIDRSGNTEAFFGQGTRLTVV.

The gene calls are TRBV28 and TRBJ2-7, with a tentative D call TRBD2 (5 bases). The CDR3 spans 17 residues. The germline V gene has CDR1 MDHEN and CDR2 SYDVKM. With 3 bases removed from V and 2 bases from J, the gap between germline ends came to 20 bases. The CDR3 loop is CASSFAGSGSITYEQYF. The CDR3 nucleotides are TGTGCCAGCAGTTTCGCTGGGTCGGGATCTATAACCTACGAGCAGTACTTC.

The chain couples TRBV5-4 to TRBJ2-4; 14 bases align to TRBD2. V lost 1 base, J lost 0 bases, and 9 bases stayed unmatched. The germline CDR1 and CDR2 sequences are SGHNT and YYREEE (reference sequence). The CDR3 covers 20 residues. CDR3 bases: TGTGCCAGCAGCTTGAGGACTAGCGGGGGGACCCTTATAGCCAAAAACATTCAGTACTTC. Translated, it gives CASSLRTSGGTLIAKNIQYF. Full variable domain (outside the CDR3, taken from reference TRBV5-4 and TRBJ2-4): ETGVTQSPTHLIKTRGQQVTLRCSSQSGHNTVSWYQQALGQGPQFIFQYYREEENGRGNFPPRFSGLQFPNYSSELNVNALELDDSALYLCASSLRTSGGTLIAKNIQYFGAGTRLSVL.

The rearrangement joins TRBV5-1 to TRBJ1-2; TRBD1 matches at 9 bases. Losses at the gene ends were 0 bases for V and 4 bases for J; bases not matched to a gene: 1. CDR1 and CDR2 (germline): SGHRS, YFSETQ. The CDR3 extends over 14 amino acids. CDR3 coding DNA: TGCGCCAGCAGCTTGGGGACAGGGGCCTATGGCTACACCTTC. Protein product: CASSLGTGAYGYTF.

The genes are TRBV28 and TRBJ2-1, with 9 bases that match TRBD2. Losses at the gene ends were 4 bases for V and 7 bases for J; bases not matched to a gene: 11. Germline V gene lookup returns CDR1 MDHEN and CDR2 SYDVKM. The length of the CDR3 is 16 residues. The CDR3 bases are TGTGCCAGCAGTTCAGGAGCGGGAGGTACTTGGAATGAGCAGTTCTTC. This translates into CASSSGAGGTWNEQFF.

This clone appeared a few times. The chain combines TRBV6-5 with TRBJ2-1; 10 bases align to TRBD2. This CDR3 spans 16 amino acids. The germline V gene has CDR1 MNHEY and CDR2 SVGAGI. After removal of 0 bases from V and 5 bases from J, the junction contained 4 bases not matched to a gene. The CDR3: CASSYSPSGSHNEQFF. The CDR3 DNA sequence: TGTGCCAGCAGTTACTCTCCTAGCGGGAGCCACAATGAGCAGTTCTTC.